This TCR beta chain is drawn from a study of spatial heterogeneity in lung cancer. Study-wide context: Matched bulk RNA-seq yielded a T cell module score, and TCR transcript counts in tumor regions correlated strongly with that score. Findings and limits, study-wide: The number of expanded tumor alpha and beta chains correlated with mutation number. Ubiquitous and regional expanded TCR counts tracked ubiquitous and regional nonsynonymous mutations, respectively.

Unique molecular identifiers, one per molecule, were present on every TCR cDNA molecule. Using its own MiXCR run on the 5' RACE reads, TCRdb lists one record per CDR3 protein. Of 18,000 or so distinct CDR3 sequences listed, approximately 9.7% are singletons. V dropped 0 bases and J dropped 2 bases, with 7 bases sitting between them. The CDR3 has 14 residues. The germline gives CDR1 LGHNA, CDR2 YNFKEQ. Documented time point: sample taken at primary tumor resection. The cohort: under 80 early-stage, untreated non-small cell lung cancer patients. Points on this clonotype: Its target is unknown. With the library built for alpha chains, this beta chain is off target and its frequency is not meaningful.

The TCR sequence derives from a female donor with early-stage non-small cell lung cancer. V gene TRBV4-2 combines with J gene TRBJ1-2, with no clear D. The specimen comprised lung tumor tissue, sampled at surgery. CDR3 nucleotides: TGTGCCAGCAGCCAAGATCCCAGAAACTATGGCTACACCTTC. Protein: CASSQDPRNYGYTF.